This T cell receptor (beta chain) was profiled in a study of T-cell memory formation after mild COVID-19. Study-level background: TCR clusters showed largely donor specificity.

The V end lost 5 bases, the J end lost 0 bases, and 16 bases lay between the germline ends. There are 16 residues in the CDR3. Study-wide results and caveats: Confirmation of SARS-CoV-2 specificity was lacking for second-wave clones peaking day 37. Day 15 to 85 contracting clones showed balanced CD4/CD8; later expanders leaned CD4+.

TCRdb re-analysed the 5' RACE reads in MiXCR, keeping a single row per CDR3 protein. The sample lists about 240,000 distinct CDR3 sequences, 8.5% to 9.5% occurring once. To note about this clonotype: Its target is unknown.

V gene TRBV12-3 or TRBV12-4 combines with J gene TRBJ1-2; D unresolved. Sequencing was carried out using PBMCs or a T cell subset sorted from them (not recorded which). The receptor was derived from a man younger than 35 who had mild COVID-19 (a few samples of this study predate the infection). Cell type and time point are not known. The CDR3 sequence is CASSRLGNPANYGYTF. DNA of the CDR3: TGTGCCAGCAGTCGTCTGGGGAACCCAGCTAACTATGGCTACACCTTC.